This T cell receptor (beta chain) was captured by sequencing in a study of a mutant IDH1 vaccine in newly diagnosed glioma. About the research overall: Once 4-6 weeks had passed after radiotherapy alone, vaccination started, or it started with temozolomide cycles. Males made up 62.5% and females roughly 40% of treated patients, whose mean age was approximately 40 years.

This clone was seen just once. Its antigen is still unknown. The CDR3 contains 15 residues. CDR1 is SGHTA, CDR2 FQGNSA, per germline. Unmatched junction bases numbered 7, after V lost 1 base and J lost 4 bases. Indicated time point: week 11, during vaccination. It was 300 ug of mutant IDH1 20-mer peptide that made up each vaccine dose, given with topical imiquimod. Libraries were prepared by immunoSEQ multiplex PCR; TCRdb keeps only in-frame clonotypes and omits some of them. The repertoire holds about 130,000 clones, with about four fifths as singletons. This sequence was found in a man in his forties or fifties with glioma. The chain has TRBV7-2 and TRBJ2-7, with 7 bases fitting TRBD1. Sequencing used PBMCs, obtained from a glioma patient whose treatment included an IDH1 peptide vaccine. CDR3: CASSLVSDRRYEQYF. The DNA of the CDR3 is TGTGCCAGCAGCTTAGTCTCGGACAGGCGGTACGAGCAGTACTTC.